The TCR beta chain described here comes from a study of shared clonotypes between healthy human individuals. Adults of Caucasian background living in Nashville, Tennessee made up all donors. Per the germline V gene, CDR1 is SNHLY and CDR2 is FYNNEI. The CDR3 is 17 amino acids. V was pared by 2 bases and J by 3 bases, with 6 bases of the junction left unmatched. Clones were read by immunoSEQ multiplex PCR, and TCRdb kept only the in-frame ones, dropping some. Counted here are roughly 650,000 clones, almost 97% occurring once; the ten biggest clones make up approximately 0.057%. This clone came up a few times.

The sample consisted of naive CD4+ T cells sorted from blood. Described subset: CD45RA+ positively selected. The clonotype comes from a woman aged 30 to 39 in good health. The V and J genes are TRBV2 and TRBJ2-2; 10 bases map to TRBD2. The CDR3 region is CASSESWLAGDTGELFF. CDR3 DNA: TGTGCCAGCAGTGAATCCTGGCTAGCGGGAGACACCGGGGAGCTGTTTTTT.